Described below is a single T cell receptor beta chain sequence and its context. Antigen unknown. Sequencing of cultured CD4+ T cell DNA used the Oncomine TCR Beta short-read assay. TCRdb itself ran the PCR reads through MiXCR, one entry per CDR3 protein. The sample has around 26,000 distinct CDR3 sequences, around 66% seen once. Germline-derived CDR1 and CDR2 are WSHSY and SAAADI. The CDR3 is made up of 12 amino acids. Trimming shortened V by 8 bases and J by 0 bases, and 7 bases separated the two germline ends. Stated treatment: roughly 11-day PBMC culture with coronavirus spike peptide pools or control peptides (ViraFEST assay). PCR-confirmed positives ranged from March to December 2020, preceding US Alpha, Beta and Delta variants. The authors cultured two million PBMCs per well with roughly 10 IU/ml IL-2 and about 10 ug/ml peptide pools. The data were obtained in a study of vaccination and CD4 T cells after COVID-19. General observations from the study: Vaccine-specific clones in convalescent patients were spike mono-reactive in 304 of 307 cases.

V and J are TRBV10-2 and TRBJ1-2, with D unresolved. The sample comprised CD4+ T cells from blood, cultured in vitro. The receptor was derived from a human donor who had recovered from COVID-19. The CDR3 region has the DNA TGCGCCAGCGGAACTTCTAACTATGGCTACACCTTC. Protein product: CASGTSNYGYTF.